Listed below are T cell receptor beta chains from one sample, sequenced in a study of blood T cell repertoires in COVID-19. Using immunoSEQ multiplex PCR, the repertoire was profiled, and TCRdb retains in-frame clones only, with some absent. The data show 100,000 to 150,000 clones, with 86% seen just once and less than 2.5% held by the top ten. The sample was PBMCs or T cells enriched from blood (not recorded which). These receptors originate from a woman aged 50 to 60 who had recovered from COVID-19. Both conserved end residues are part of each CDR3. A D gene is named only where the DNA matches it firmly. A row's size may be missing; if present it is once, few, many or a size class.

CDR3nt: TGCAGCGCGAGTGGGGGGGACCTAGGCTGGGGCTACACCTTC
CDR3aa: CSASGGDLGWGYTF
j_gene: TRBJ1-2
abundance: once
v_gene: TRBV20-1
d_gene: NA
len: 14

CDR3nt: TGTGCCAGCAGTTCCACAGGACAGGCTTATGGCTACACCTTC
CDR3aa: CASSSTGQAYGYTF
j_gene: TRBJ1-2
abundance: NA
v_gene: TRBV4-2
d_gene: TRBD1
len: 14

CDR3nt: TGCGCCAGCACCCAACAGGGGGCGGGGAACACTGAAGCTTTCTTT
CDR3aa: CASTQQGAGNTEAFF
j_gene: TRBJ1-1
abundance: NA
v_gene: TRBV5-1
d_gene: TRBD1
len: 15

CDR3nt: TGTGCCAGCAGTGTGGCGTGGACTCCTAGCACAGATACGCAGTATTTT
CDR3aa: CASSVAWTPSTDTQYF
j_gene: TRBJ2-3
abundance: few
v_gene: TRBV6-4
d_gene: NA
len: 16

CDR3nt: TGCGCCAGCAGCAGCGGGGGCAACAATGAGCAGTTCTTC
CDR3aa: CASSSGGNNEQFF
j_gene: TRBJ2-1
abundance: NA
v_gene: TRBV5-1
d_gene: TRBD2
len: 13

CDR3nt: TGCGCCAGCAGTGAAGGAGGGACGAGCACAGATACGCAGTATTTT
CDR3aa: CASSEGGTSTDTQYF
j_gene: TRBJ2-3
abundance: NA
v_gene: TRBV10-1
d_gene: NA
len: 15

CDR3nt: TGTGCCAGCAGTTTACCGGGCACTGAAGCTTTCTTT
CDR3aa: CASSLPGTEAFF
j_gene: TRBJ1-1
abundance: NA
v_gene: TRBV27
d_gene: NA
len: 12

CDR3nt: TGTGCCAGCAGCTTAGACGGGTTCAATCAGCCCCAGCATTTT
CDR3aa: CASSLDGFNQPQHF
j_gene: TRBJ1-5
abundance: NA
v_gene: TRBV7-2
d_gene: NA
len: 14

CDR3nt: TGTGCCAGCAGCTTAGGAGGGAGCAATTCACCCCTCCACTTT
CDR3aa: CASSLGGSNSPLHF
j_gene: TRBJ1-6
abundance: NA
v_gene: TRBV11-3
d_gene: NA
len: 14

CDR3nt: TGTGCCAGCAGTGAAGCGGGGACAGGGCAGGGCAATCAGCCCCAGCATTTT
CDR3aa: CASSEAGTGQGNQPQHF
j_gene: TRBJ1-5
abundance: NA
v_gene: TRBV6-1
d_gene: TRBD1
len: 17

CDR3nt: TGTGCCAGCAGCCACGCCAGAACACTGAACACTGAAGCTTTCTTT
CDR3aa: CASSHARTLNTEAFF
j_gene: TRBJ1-1
abundance: NA
v_gene: TRBV6-2/TRBV6-3
d_gene: NA
len: 15

CDR3nt: TGTGCCAGCCCTGTCCAGGGATCTATTCCTAACTATGGCTACACCTTC
CDR3aa: CASPVQGSIPNYGYTF
j_gene: TRBJ1-2
abundance: NA
v_gene: TRBV27
d_gene: NA
len: 16

CDR3nt: TGTGCCAGCAGCCGGGGGGGCAGCTACGAGCAGTACTTC
CDR3aa: CASSRGGSYEQYF
j_gene: TRBJ2-7
abundance: NA
v_gene: TRBV5-5
d_gene: TRBD2
len: 13

CDR3nt: TGTGCCAGCAGTCCAGAAAACAGGGGGCATGGAAACACCATATATTTT
CDR3aa: CASSPENRGHGNTIYF
j_gene: TRBJ1-3
abundance: NA
v_gene: TRBV2
d_gene: TRBD1
len: 16

CDR3nt: TGTGCCAGCAGCCCCCGGACAGGGCGTTCGGCTGGCTACACCTTC
CDR3aa: CASSPRTGRSAGYTF
j_gene: TRBJ1-2
abundance: NA
v_gene: TRBV5-6
d_gene: TRBD1
len: 15

CDR3nt: TGTGCCAGTAGTATTAAGGGGAGGGCGGACACCGGGGAGCTGTTTTTT
CDR3aa: CASSIKGRADTGELFF
j_gene: TRBJ2-2
abundance: NA
v_gene: TRBV19
d_gene: TRBD2
len: 16

CDR3nt: TGTGCCAGCAGTGAAGGGACAACGAACACCGGGGAGCTGTTTTTT
CDR3aa: CASSEGTTNTGELFF
j_gene: TRBJ2-2
abundance: NA
v_gene: TRBV6-4
d_gene: NA
len: 15

CDR3nt: TGTGCCAGCAGGGCCGGGACAGCGAACACCGGGGAGCTGTTTTTT
CDR3aa: CASRAGTANTGELFF
j_gene: TRBJ2-2
abundance: once
v_gene: TRBV2
d_gene: TRBD1
len: 15

CDR3nt: TGTGCCAGCAGTGAAATCACAGGGTTAAATCAGCCCCAGCATTTT
CDR3aa: CASSEITGLNQPQHF
j_gene: TRBJ1-5
abundance: NA
v_gene: TRBV6-1
d_gene: NA
len: 15

CDR3nt: TGTGCCAGCAGCCAAGGGAGGCGGGGGGGTTGGGGGACCCAGTACTTC
CDR3aa: CASSQGRRGGWGTQYF
j_gene: TRBJ2-5
abundance: NA
v_gene: TRBV3-1/TRBV3-2
d_gene: TRBD2
len: 16

CDR3nt: TGTGCCAGCAGTACCCGGGGTAGCGGGTTCTACGAGCAGTACTTC
CDR3aa: CASSTRGSGFYEQYF
j_gene: TRBJ2-7
abundance: NA
v_gene: TRBV27
d_gene: TRBD2
len: 15